What follows are 4 T cell receptor beta chains derived from one specimen sequenced in a study of sequential checkpoint blockade in melanoma. Sample treatment: randomized to nivolumab then ipilimumab (arm A) or the reverse (arm B). Profiling relied on immunoSEQ multiplex PCR, and the TCRdb table lists in-frame clones only, not all of them. The sample contains roughly 8,400 clones, roughly 80% of which appear only once. The sample here was CD8+ T cells sorted from blood (inferred from file names), taken from a patient given nivolumab and ipilimumab in sequence. These TCRs come from a human donor with melanoma.

This clone was observed once. The chain joins TRBV7-6 to TRBJ2-7; the match to TRBD2 covers 9 bases. CDR1 and CDR2 from the germline V gene are SGHVS and FNYEAQ. The CDR3 has 14 amino acids. J was trimmed by 3 bases and V by 4 bases; bases with no gene match: 4. As DNA, the CDR3 is TGTGCCAGCAGCTCCGGGACTAGCATCTACGAGCAGTACTTC. This translates into CASSSGTSIYEQYF.

This clone was seen more than once but under ten times. The chain has TRBV14 and TRBJ2-7, with 7 positions matching TRBD1. The length of the CDR3 is 13 residues. Trimming took 4 bases from V and 2 from J; bases not matched to a gene: 2. Germline V lookup: CDR1 SGHDN, CDR2 FVKESK. CDR3 nucleotides: TGTGCCAGCAGCCCCGGGACAGCCTACGAGCAGTACTTC. Translation gives CASSPGTAYEQYF.

This sequence joins TRBV7-3 and TRBJ2-2, with TRBD1 matching over 12 bases. Germline values: CDR1 SGHTA, CDR2 FQGTGA. V lost 1 base, J lost 6 bases, and 6 bases stayed unmatched. The CDR3 extends over 17 amino acids. CDR3 protein: CASSLMGQGASPGELFF. The CDR3 DNA reads TGTGCCAGCAGCTTAATGGGACAGGGGGCAAGCCCCGGGGAGCTGTTTTTT. The variable domain in full, completed from reference TRBV7-3 and TRBJ2-2, reads GAGVSQTPSNKVTEKGKYVELRCDPISGHTALYWYRQSLGQGPEFLIYFQGTGAADDSGLPNDRFFAVRPEGSVSTLKIQRTERGDSAVYLCASSLMGQGASPGELFFGEGSRLTVL.

This clone was counted only a few times. The chain has TRBV29-1 and TRBJ2-7; possible D gene TRBD2, 5 bases. Germline V lookup: CDR1 SQVTM, CDR2 ANQGSEA. Trimming shortened V by 1 base and J by 7 bases, and 11 bases separated the two germline ends. This CDR3 comprises 12 residues. The CDR3, as DNA: TGCAGCGTTGAAGGTGGCGGGTGGGAGCAGTACTTC. The encoded protein is CSVEGGGWEQYF.